The following is a T cell receptor (beta chain) sequence with its context. V lost 4 bases to trimming and J lost 2 bases, with 20 bases between them. The CDR3 sequence is 17 residues long. Per germline, CDR1 LNHDA and CDR2 SQIVND (reference sequence). This sample was taken from a study of technical replicates of blood from a handful of donors. The assay was immunoSEQ multiplex PCR, and TCRdb's table has in-frame clones only and misses some. The table shows tens of thousands of clones, with about 96% occurring only once. The sequence was obtained from a human donor in good health. Sequencing was done on a sample of T cells isolated from PBMCs. The chain employs TRBV19 and TRBJ2-5; possible D gene TRBD2, 5 bases. The CDR3 loop is CASSKSGIIRWQETQYF. The CDR3 nucleotides are TGTGCCAGTAGTAAATCCGGGATCATTCGGTGGCAAGAGACCCAGTACTTC.